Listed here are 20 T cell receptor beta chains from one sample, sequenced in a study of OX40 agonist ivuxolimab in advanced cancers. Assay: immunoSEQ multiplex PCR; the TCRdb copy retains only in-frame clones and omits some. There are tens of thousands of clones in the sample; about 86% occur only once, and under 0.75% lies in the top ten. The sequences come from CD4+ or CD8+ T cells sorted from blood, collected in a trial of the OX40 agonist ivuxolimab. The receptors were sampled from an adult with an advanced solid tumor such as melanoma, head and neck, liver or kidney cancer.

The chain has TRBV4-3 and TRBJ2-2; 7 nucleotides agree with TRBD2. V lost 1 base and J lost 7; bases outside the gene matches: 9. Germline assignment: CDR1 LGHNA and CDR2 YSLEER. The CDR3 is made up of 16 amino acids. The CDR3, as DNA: TGCGCCAGCAGCCAAGGGGCCGGGACTATGGGCGGGGAGCTGTTTTTT. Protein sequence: CASSQGAGTMGGELFF.

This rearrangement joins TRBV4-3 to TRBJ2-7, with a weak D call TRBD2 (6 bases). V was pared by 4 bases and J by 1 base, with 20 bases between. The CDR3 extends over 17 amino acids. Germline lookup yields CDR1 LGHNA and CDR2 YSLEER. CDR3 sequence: CASSPSRVGTASYEQYF. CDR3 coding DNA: TGCGCCAGCAGCCCTTCGAGGGTGGGGACTGCGTCCTACGAGCAGTACTTC.

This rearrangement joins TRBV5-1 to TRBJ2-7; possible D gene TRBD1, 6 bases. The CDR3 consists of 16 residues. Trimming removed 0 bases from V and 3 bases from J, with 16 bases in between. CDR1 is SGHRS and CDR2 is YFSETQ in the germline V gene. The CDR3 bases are TGCGCCAGCAGCTTGGCCGGTGATCAGGGGAGCTACGAGCAGTACTTC. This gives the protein CASSLAGDQGSYEQYF.

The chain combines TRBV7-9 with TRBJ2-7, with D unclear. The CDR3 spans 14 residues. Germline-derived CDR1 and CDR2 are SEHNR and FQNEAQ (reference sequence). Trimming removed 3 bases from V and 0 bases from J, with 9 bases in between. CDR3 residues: CASSFVGSSYEQYF. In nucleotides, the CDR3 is TGTGCCAGCAGCTTTGTGGGCAGCTCCTACGAGCAGTACTTC. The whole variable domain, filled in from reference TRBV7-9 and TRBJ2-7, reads DTGVSQNPRHKITKRGQNVTFRCDPISEHNRLYWYRQTLGQGPEFLTYFQNEAQLEKSRLLSDRFSAERPKGSFSTLEIQRTEQGDSAMYLCASSFVGSSYEQYFGPGTRLTVT.

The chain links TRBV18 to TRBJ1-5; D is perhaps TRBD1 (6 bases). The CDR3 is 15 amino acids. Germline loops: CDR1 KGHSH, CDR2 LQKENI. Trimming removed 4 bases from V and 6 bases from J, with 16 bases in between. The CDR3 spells CASSRTAGAAQPQHF. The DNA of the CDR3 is TGTGCCAGCTCACGCACTGCGGGGGCAGCTCAGCCCCAGCATTTT.

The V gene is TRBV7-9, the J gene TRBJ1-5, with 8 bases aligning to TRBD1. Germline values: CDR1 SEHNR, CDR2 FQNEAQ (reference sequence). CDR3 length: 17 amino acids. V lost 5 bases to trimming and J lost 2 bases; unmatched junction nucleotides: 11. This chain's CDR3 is CASSGGGQGERNQPQHF. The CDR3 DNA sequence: TGTGCCAGCAGCGGCGGTGGACAGGGTGAGCGCAATCAGCCCCAGCATTTT.

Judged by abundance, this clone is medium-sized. CDR3 protein: CASSLGTDTEAFF. CDR3 coding DNA: TGTGCCAGCAGCTTAGGGACTGACACTGAAGCTTTCTTT. The chain is built from TRBV7-7 and TRBJ1-1; D is undetermined. V was clipped by 1 base and J by 3 bases, with 6 bases between them. CDR1 and CDR2 (germline): SSHAT, FNYEAQ (reference sequence). CDR3 size: 13 residues.

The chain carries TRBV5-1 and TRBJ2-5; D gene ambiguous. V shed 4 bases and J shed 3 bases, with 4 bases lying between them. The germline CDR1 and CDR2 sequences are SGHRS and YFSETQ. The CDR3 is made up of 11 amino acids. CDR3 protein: CASSGKETQYF. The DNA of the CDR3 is TGCGCCAGCAGCGGCAAAGAGACCCAGTACTTC.

DNA for the CDR3: TGTGCCAGCTCCCCAGGGGATTCTCATGAAAAACTGTTTTTT. Encoded protein: CASSPGDSHEKLFF. The J gene is TRBJ1-4, the V gene TRBV28, with D perhaps matching TRBD1 (6 bases). Germline CDR1 and CDR2: MDHEN and SYDVKM. The CDR3 covers 14 residues. Between the trimmed V and J ends, which lost 8 bases and 6 bases, there was a span of 16 bases.

CDR3 coding DNA: TGTGCCAGCAGCTCAGACTACGAGCAGTACTTC. Translating it yields CASSSDYEQYF. The J gene is TRBJ2-7, the V gene TRBV11-2; D unresolved. V lost 4 bases, J lost 3 bases, and 4 bases lay in between. The CDR3 length is 11 residues. Germline lookup yields CDR1 SGHAT and CDR2 FQNNGV.

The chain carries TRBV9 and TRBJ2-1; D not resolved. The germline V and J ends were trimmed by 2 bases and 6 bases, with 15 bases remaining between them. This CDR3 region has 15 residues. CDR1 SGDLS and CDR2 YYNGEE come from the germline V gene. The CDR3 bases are TGTGCCAGCAGCGTTTCGGCCAATCCCGGCAATGAGCAGTTCTTC. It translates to CASSVSANPGNEQFF.

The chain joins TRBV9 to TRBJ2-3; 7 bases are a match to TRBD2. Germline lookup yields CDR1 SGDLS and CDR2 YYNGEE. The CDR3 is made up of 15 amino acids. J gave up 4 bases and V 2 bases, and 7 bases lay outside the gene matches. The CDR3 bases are TGTGCCAGCAGCGTCAGGGAGGGATTCGCAGATACGCAGTATTTT. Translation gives CASSVREGFADTQYF. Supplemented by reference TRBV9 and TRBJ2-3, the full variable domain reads DSGVTQTPKHLITATGQRVTLRCSPRSGDLSVYWYQQSLDQGLQFLIQYYNGEERAKGNILERFSAQQFPDLHSELNLSSLELGDSALYFCASSVREGFADTQYFGPGTRLTVL.

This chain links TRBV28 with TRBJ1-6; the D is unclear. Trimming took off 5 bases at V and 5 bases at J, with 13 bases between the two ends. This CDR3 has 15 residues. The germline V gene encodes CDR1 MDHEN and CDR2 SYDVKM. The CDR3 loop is CASSLEGSHNSPLHF. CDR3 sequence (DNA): TGTGCCAGCAGTCTAGAGGGCTCTCATAATTCACCCCTCCACTTT. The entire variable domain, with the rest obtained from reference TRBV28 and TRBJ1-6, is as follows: DVKVTQSSRYLVKRTGEKVFLECVQDMDHENMFWYRQDPGLGLRLIYFSYDVKMKEKGDIPEGYSVSREKKERFSLILESASTNQTSMYLCASSLEGSHNSPLHFGNGTRLTVT.

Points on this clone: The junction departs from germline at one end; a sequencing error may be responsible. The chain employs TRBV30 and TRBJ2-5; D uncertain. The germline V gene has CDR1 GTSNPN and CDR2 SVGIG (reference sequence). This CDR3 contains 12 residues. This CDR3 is CAWSVNGETRYF. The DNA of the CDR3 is TGTGCCTGGAGTGTAAACGGAGAGACCCGGTACTTC. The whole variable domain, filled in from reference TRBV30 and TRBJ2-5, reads SQTIHQWPATLVQPVGSPLSLECTVEGTSNPNLYWYRQAAGRGLQLLFYSVGIGQISSEVPQNLSASRPQDRQFILSSKKLLLSDSGFYLCAWSVNGETRYFGPGTRLLVL.

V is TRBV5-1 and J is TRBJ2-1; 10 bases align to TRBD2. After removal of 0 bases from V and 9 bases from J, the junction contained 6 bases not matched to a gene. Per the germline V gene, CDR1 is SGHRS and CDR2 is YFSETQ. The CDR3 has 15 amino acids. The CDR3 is CASSLASGGTFEQFF. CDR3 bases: TGCGCCAGCAGCTTGGCTAGCGGGGGAACTTTTGAGCAGTTCTTC.

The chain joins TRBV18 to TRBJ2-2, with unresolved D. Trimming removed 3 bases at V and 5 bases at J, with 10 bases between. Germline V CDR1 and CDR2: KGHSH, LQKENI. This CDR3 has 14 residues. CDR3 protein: CASSPGFGTGELFF. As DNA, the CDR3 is TGTGCCAGCTCACCCGGATTTGGGACCGGGGAGCTGTTTTTT.

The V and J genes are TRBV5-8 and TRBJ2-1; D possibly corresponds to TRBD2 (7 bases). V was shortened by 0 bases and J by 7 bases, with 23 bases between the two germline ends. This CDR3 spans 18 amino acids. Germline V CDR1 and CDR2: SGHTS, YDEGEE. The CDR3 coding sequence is TGTGCCAGCAGCTTGGATAATAGGGACCGAGGGGGGGTGAATGAGCAGTTCTTC. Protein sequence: CASSLDNRDRGGVNEQFF.

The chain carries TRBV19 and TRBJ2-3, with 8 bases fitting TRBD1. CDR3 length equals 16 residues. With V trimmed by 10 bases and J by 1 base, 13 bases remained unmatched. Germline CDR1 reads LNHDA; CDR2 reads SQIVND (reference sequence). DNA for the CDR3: TGTGCCACCCGAGGGGGTTTGGGACAGGGCACAGATACGCAGTATTTT. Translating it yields CATRGGLGQGTDTQYF.

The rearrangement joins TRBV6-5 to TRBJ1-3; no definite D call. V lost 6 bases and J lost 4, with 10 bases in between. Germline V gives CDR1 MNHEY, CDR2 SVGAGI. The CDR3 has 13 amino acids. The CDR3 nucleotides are TGTGCCAGCAGCCCTCGAGGCGGAAACACCATATATTTT. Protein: CASSPRGGNTIYF.

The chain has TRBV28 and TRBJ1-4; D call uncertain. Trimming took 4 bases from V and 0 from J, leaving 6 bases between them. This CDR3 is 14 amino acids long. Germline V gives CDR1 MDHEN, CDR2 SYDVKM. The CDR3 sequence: CASSYGSTNEKLFF. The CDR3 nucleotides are TGTGCCAGCAGTTACGGCTCAACTAATGAAAAACTGTTTTTT.